This TCR beta chain was captured in a study of cytomegalovirus exposure and HLA in healthy donors. PCR involved 60 Vbeta and 13 Jbeta primers. Authors' methods: In a later analysis, of 70 million to 85 million unique beta chains, around 11 million appeared in at least two donors. TCRdb's table, derived via immunoSEQ multiplex PCR, lists solely in-frame clones and lacks some. The V and J calls and clone size are taken from that table; D and trimming were inferred from the DNA. Of around 160,000 clones in the sample, about 80% are singletons; the top ten hold around 1%. CDR3 length equals 11 residues. In germline, CDR1 is KGHSH, CDR2 LQKENI. The germline V and J ends were trimmed by 6 bases and 3 bases, with 5 bases remaining between them.

The sequencing input was PBMCs. The chain joins TRBV18 to TRBJ1-1, with D uncertain. This TCR was sampled from a woman aged 40 to 50 in good health and CMV-seronegative. DNA of the CDR3: TGTGCCAGCTCGTCTGACACTGAAGCTTTCTTT. Translation: CASSSDTEAFF.